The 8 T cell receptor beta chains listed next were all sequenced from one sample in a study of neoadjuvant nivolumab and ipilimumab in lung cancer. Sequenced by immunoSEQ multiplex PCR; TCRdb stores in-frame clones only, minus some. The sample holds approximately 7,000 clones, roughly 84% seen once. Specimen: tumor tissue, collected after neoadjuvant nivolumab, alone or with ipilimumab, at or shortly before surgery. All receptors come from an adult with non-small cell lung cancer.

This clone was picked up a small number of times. CDR3 sequence reads: CSVSQGNLNTGELFF. DNA for the CDR3: TGCAGCGTTTCCCAGGGAAACCTGAACACCGGGGAGCTGTTTTTT. The chain joins TRBV29-1 to TRBJ2-2, with a possible D match to TRBD1 (5 bases). Germline V gene lookup returns CDR1 SQVTM and CDR2 ANQGSEA. The CDR3 totals 15 residues. V was trimmed by 5 bases and J by 1 base, leaving 14 bases between them.

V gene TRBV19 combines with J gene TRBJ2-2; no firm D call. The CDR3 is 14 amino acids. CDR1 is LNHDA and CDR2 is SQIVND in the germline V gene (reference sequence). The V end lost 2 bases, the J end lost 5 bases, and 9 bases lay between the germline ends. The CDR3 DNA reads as TGTGCCAGTAGTATACACGACCTGACCGGGGAGCTGTTTTTT. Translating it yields CASSIHDLTGELFF.

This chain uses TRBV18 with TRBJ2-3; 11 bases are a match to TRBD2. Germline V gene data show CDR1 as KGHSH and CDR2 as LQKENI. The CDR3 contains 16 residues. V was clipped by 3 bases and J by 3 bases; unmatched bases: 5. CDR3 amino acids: CASSPGLAVMTDTQYF. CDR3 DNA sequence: TGTGCCAGCTCACCGGGACTAGCGGTCATGACAGATACGCAGTATTTT.

CDR3 sequence: CASTPGSSGLYEQYF. The DNA for the CDR3 is TGTGCCAGCACCCCCGGATCCTCAGGGCTCTACGAGCAGTACTTC. The chain employs TRBV6-1 and TRBJ2-7; tentative D call: TRBD1 (5 bases). The CDR3 is 15 residues long. V was trimmed by 7 bases and J by 3 bases, leaving 19 bases between them. Looked up from germline, CDR1 is MNHNS and CDR2 is SASEGT.

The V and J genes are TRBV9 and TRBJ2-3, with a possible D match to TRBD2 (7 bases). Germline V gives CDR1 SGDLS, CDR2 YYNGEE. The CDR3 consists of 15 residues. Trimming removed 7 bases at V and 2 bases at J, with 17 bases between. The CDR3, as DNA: TGTGCCAGCTGCGAGGGGGGGGCCTACACAGATACGCAGTATTTT. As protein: CASCEGGAYTDTQYF.

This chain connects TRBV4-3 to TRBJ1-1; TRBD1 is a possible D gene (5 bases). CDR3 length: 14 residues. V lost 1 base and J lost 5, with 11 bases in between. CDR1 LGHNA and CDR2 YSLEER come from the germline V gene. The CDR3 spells CASSQGIGGTEAFF. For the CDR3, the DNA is TGCGCCAGCAGCCAAGGAATCGGGGGGACTGAAGCTTTCTTT.

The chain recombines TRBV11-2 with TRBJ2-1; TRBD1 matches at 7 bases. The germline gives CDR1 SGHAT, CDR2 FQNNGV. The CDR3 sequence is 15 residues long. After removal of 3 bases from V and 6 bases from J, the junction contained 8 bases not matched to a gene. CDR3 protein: CASSFDREWGNEQFF. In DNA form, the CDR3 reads TGTGCCAGCAGCTTCGACAGGGAGTGGGGCAATGAGCAGTTCTTC. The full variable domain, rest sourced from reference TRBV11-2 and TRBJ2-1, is EAGVAQSPRYKIIEKRQSVAFWCNPISGHATLYWYQQILGQGPKLLIQFQNNGVVDDSQLPKDRFSAERLKGVDSTLKIQPAKLEDSAVYLCASSFDREWGNEQFFGPGTRLTVL.

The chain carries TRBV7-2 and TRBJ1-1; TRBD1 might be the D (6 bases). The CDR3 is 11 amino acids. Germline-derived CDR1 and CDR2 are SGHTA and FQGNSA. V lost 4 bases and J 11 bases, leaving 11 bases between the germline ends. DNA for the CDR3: TGTGCCAGCAGCTCCAGGGGAGGGGCTTTCTTT. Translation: CASSSRGGAFF.